This T cell receptor (beta chain) derives from a study of post-analysis software for immune sequencing data. Study information: Several disease courses (relapsing-remitting, secondary progressive and progressive-relapsing) of multiple sclerosis were included.

This clonotype was recorded a few times. No antigen is known for it. Unique molecular identifiers were built into the TCR beta cDNA libraries. There were 1 to 10 million T cells, and about 500,000 cDNA molecules came from them. Each CDR3 protein is one row after TCRdb ran MiXCR on the PCR reads. The sample contains 650,000 to 850,000 distinct CDR3 sequences, 53% of which appear only once. Overall study findings and caveats: Strong co-clustering by F measure linked samples that shared a preparation batch. Among multiple sclerosis patients, normalized Chao1 diversity was significantly below that of controls. Roughly 5 TRBV segments (TRBV5-6, TRBV5-1 and TRBV20-1 among them) occurred more frequently in patients than in controls.

The CDR3 sequence is 14 residues long. Germline assignment: CDR1 SGHRS and CDR2 YFSETQ. The J segment lost 7 bases and the V segment lost 1 base, leaving 4 bases of the junction unmatched. The chain uses TRBV5-1 and TRBJ2-1; 8 bases fit TRBD2. The clonotype comes from a girl between 10 and 17 years old with multiple sclerosis. The sequenced sample consisted of blood. The CDR3 nucleotides are TGCGCCAGCAGCTTGAGCGGGAGTGCAAATGAGCAGTTCTTC. It yields the protein CASSLSGSANEQFF.